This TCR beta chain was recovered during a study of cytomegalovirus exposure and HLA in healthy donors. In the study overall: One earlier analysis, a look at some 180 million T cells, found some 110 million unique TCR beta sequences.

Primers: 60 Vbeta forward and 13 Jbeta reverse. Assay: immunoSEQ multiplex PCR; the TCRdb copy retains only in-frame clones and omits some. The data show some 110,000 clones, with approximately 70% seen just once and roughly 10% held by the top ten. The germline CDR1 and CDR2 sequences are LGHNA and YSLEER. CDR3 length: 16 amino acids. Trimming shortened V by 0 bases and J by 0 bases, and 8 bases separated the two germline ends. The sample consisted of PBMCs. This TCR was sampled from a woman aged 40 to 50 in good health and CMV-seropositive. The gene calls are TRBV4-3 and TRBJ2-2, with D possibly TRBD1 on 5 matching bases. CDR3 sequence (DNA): TGCGCCAGCAGCCAAGATCCAGGGACGAACACCGGGGAGCTGTTTTTT. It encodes CASSQDPGTNTGELFF.